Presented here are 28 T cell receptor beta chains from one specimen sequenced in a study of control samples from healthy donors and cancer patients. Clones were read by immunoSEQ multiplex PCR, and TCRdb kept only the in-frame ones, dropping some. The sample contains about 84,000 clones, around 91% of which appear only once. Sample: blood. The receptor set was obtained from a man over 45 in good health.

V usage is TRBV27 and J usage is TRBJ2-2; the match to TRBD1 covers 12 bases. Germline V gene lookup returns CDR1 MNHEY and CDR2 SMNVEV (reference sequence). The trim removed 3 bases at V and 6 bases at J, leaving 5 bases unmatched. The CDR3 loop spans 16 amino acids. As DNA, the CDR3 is TGTGCCAGCAGTTTTTCCGGGACAGGGGGCTCCGGGGAGCTGTTTTTT. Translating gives CASSFSGTGGSGELFF.

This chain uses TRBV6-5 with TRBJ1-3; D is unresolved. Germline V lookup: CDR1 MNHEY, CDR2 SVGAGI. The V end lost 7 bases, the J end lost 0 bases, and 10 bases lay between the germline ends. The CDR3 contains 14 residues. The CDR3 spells CASTHVGSGNTIYF. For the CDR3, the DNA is TGTGCCAGCACCCACGTGGGCTCTGGAAACACCATATATTTT.

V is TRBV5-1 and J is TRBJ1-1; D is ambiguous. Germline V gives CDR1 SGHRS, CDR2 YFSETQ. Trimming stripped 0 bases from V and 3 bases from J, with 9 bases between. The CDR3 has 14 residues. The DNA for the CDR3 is TGCGCCAGCAGCTTGGGGAGGGCTGACACTGAAGCTTTCTTT. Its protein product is CASSLGRADTEAFF.

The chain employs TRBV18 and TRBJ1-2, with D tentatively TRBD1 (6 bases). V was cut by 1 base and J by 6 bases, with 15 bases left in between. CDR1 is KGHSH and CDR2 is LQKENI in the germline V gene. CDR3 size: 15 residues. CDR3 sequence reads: CASSPRTGRRDGYTF. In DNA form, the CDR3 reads TGTGCCAGCTCACCACGTACAGGGAGGAGAGATGGCTACACCTTC.

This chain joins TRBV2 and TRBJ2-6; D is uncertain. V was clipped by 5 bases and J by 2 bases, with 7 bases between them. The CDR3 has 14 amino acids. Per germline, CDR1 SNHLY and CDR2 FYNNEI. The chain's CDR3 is CASSSTAGANVLTF. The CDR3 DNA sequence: TGTGCCAGCAGTTCGACGGCTGGGGCCAACGTCCTGACTTTC.

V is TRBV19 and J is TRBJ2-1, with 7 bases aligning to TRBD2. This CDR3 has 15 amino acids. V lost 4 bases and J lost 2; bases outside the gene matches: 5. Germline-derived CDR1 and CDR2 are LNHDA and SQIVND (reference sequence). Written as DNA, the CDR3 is TGTGCCAGTAGTAGGGAGGGTGGCACCTACAATGAGCAGTTCTTC. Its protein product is CASSREGGTYNEQFF.

CDR3 bases: TGCGCCAGCAGACCGTCGACGACGAACACCGGGGAGCTGTTTTTT. It encodes CASRPSTTNTGELFF. The V call is TRBV5-1, the J call TRBJ2-2; D is undetermined. Trimming cost V 5 bases and J 0 bases, with 11 bases left between them. The CDR3 covers 15 residues. Germline V gene sequence: CDR1 SGHRS, CDR2 YFSETQ.

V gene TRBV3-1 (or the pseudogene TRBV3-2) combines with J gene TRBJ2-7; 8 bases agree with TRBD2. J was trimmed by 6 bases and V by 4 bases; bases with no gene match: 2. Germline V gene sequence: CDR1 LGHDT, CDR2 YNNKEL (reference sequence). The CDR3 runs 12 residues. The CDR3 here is CASSLRGGEQYF. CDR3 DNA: TGTGCCAGCAGCCTCCGGGGGGGCGAGCAGTACTTC.

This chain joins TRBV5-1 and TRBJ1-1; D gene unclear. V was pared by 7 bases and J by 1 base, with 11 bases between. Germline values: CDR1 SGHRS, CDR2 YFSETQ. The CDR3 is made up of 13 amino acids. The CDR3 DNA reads TGCGCCAGCTGTCGGACGGGGAACACTGAAGCTTTCTTT. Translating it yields CASCRTGNTEAFF. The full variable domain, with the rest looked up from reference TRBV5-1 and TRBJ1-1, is KAGVTQTPRYLIKTRGQQVTLSCSPISGHRSVSWYQQTPGQGLQFLFEYFSETQRNKGNFPGRFSGRQFSNSRSEMNVSTLELGDSALYLCASCRTGNTEAFFGQGTRLTVV.

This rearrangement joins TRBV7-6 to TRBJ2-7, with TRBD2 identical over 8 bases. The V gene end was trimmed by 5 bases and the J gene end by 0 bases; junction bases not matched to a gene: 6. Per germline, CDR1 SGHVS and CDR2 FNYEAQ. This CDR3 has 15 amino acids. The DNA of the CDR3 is TGTGCCAGCAGCCTCCGGGGGGGCGCCTCCTACGAGCAGTACTTC. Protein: CASSLRGGASYEQYF.

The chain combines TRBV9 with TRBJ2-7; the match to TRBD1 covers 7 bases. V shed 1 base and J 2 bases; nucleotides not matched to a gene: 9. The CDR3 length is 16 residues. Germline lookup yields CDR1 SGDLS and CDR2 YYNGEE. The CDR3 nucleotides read TGTGCCAGCAGCGTACTCGCAGGGGGAAAGACCTACGAGCAGTACTTC. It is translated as CASSVLAGGKTYEQYF.

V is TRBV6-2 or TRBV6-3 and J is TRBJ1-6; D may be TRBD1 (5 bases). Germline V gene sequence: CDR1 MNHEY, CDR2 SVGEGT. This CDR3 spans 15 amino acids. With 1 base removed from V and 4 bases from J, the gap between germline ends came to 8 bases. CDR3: CASSYWGRYNSPLHF. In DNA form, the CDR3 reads TGTGCCAGCAGTTACTGGGGACGGTATAATTCACCCCTCCACTTT.

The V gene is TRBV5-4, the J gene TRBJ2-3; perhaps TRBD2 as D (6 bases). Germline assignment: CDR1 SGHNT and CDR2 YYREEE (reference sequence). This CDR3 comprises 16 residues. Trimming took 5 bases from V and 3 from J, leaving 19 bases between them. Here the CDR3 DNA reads TGTGCCAGCAGGCGTAATAGGGACTTTGTTACAGATACGCAGTATTTT. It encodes CASRRNRDFVTDTQYF.

CDR3: CASSQGSGTHNEKLFF. CDR3 sequence (DNA): TGCGCCAGCAGCCAAGGATCCGGGACGCATAATGAAAAACTGTTTTTT. The chain couples TRBV4-3 to TRBJ1-4; tentative D call: TRBD1 (5 bases). V gave up 1 base and J gave up 4 bases, with 13 bases separating them. This CDR3 has 16 amino acids. Looked up from germline, CDR1 is LGHNA and CDR2 is YSLEER.

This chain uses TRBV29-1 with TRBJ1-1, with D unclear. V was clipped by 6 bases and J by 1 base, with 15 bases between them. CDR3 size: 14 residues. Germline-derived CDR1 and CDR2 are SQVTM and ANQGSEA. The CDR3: CSVAMRVENTEAFF. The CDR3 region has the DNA TGCAGCGTCGCCATGAGGGTAGAGAACACTGAAGCTTTCTTT.

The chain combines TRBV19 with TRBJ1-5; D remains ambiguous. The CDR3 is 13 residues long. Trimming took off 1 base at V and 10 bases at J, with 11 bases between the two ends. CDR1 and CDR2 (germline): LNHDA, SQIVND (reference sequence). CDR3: CASSIGHFSPQHF. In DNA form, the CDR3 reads TGTGCCAGTAGTATAGGACATTTCAGCCCCCAGCATTTT.

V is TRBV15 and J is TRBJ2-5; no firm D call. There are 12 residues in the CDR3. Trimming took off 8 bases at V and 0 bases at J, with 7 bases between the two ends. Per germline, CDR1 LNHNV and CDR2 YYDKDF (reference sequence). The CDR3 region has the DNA TGTGCCACCCGGCGCAACCAAGAGACCCAGTACTTC. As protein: CATRRNQETQYF.

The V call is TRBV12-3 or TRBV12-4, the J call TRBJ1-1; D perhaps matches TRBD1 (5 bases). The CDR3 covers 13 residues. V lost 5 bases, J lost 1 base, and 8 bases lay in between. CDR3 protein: CASSGGKNTEAFF. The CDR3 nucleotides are TGTGCCAGCAGTGGGGGGAAGAACACTGAAGCTTTCTTT.

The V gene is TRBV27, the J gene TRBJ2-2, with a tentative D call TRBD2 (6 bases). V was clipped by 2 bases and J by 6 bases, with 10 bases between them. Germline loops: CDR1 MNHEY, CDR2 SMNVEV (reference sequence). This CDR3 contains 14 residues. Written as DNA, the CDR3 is TGTGCCAGCAGTTTAAGCGGGTTGTCCGGGGAGCTGTTTTTT. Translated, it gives CASSLSGLSGELFF.

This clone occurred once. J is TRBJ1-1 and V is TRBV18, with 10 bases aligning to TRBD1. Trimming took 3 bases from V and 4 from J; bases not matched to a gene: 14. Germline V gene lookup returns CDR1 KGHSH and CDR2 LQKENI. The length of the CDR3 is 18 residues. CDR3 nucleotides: TGTGCCAGCTCACCGTTGAGACAGGGGGCTTTATTGGGCACTGAAGCTTTCTTT. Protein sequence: CASSPLRQGALLGTEAFF.

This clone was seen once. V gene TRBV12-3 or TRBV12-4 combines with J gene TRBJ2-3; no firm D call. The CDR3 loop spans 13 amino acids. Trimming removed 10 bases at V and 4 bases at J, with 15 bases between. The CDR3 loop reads CATNLGLADTQYF. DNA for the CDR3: TGTGCCACAAATCTCGGCTTGGCAGATACGCAGTATTTT.

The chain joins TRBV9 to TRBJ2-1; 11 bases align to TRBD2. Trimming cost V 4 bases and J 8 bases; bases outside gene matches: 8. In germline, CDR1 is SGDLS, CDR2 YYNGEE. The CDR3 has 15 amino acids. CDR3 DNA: TGTGCCAGCAGCTTCCGGACTAGCGGGTTCGATGAGCAGTTCTTC. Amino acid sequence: CASSFRTSGFDEQFF.

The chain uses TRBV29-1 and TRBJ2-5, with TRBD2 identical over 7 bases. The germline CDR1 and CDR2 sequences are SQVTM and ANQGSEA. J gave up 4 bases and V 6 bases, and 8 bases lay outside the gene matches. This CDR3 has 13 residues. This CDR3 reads CSVRPGGSETQYF. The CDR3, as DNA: TGCAGCGTAAGACCGGGGGGTTCAGAGACCCAGTACTTC.

The CDR3 DNA reads as TGTGCCAGCAGCCGAGGGTTTGGAAACACCATATATTTT. This gives the protein CASSRGFGNTIYF. J is TRBJ1-3 and V is TRBV4-2; D unclear. Trimming removed 4 bases at V and 3 bases at J, with 7 bases between. The germline V gene has CDR1 LGHNA and CDR2 YNFKEQ. The CDR3 spans 13 residues.

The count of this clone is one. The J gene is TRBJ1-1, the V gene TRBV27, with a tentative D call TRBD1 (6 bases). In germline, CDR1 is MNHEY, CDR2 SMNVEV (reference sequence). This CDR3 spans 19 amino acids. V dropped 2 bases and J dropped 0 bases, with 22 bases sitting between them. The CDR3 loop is CASSLAPTGSTRMNTEAFF. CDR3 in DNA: TGTGCCAGCAGTTTAGCCCCTACAGGGTCAACCCGAATGAACACTGAAGCTTTCTTT.

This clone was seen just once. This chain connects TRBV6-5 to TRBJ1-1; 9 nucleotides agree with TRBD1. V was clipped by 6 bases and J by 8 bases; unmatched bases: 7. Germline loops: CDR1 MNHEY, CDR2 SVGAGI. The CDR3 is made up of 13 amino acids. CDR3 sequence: CASRWDRVGEAFF. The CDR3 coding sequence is TGTGCCAGCAGATGGGACAGGGTAGGAGAAGCTTTCTTT.

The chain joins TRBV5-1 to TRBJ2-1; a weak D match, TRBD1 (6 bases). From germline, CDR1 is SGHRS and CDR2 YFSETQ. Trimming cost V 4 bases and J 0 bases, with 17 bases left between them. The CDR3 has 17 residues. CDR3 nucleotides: TGCGCCAGCAGCGTAGGGACACTCTCTCGCTCCTACAATGAGCAGTTCTTC. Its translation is CASSVGTLSRSYNEQFF. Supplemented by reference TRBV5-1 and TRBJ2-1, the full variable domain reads KAGVTQTPRYLIKTRGQQVTLSCSPISGHRSVSWYQQTPGQGLQFLFEYFSETQRNKGNFPGRFSGRQFSNSRSEMNVSTLELGDSALYLCASSVGTLSRSYNEQFFGPGTRLTVL.

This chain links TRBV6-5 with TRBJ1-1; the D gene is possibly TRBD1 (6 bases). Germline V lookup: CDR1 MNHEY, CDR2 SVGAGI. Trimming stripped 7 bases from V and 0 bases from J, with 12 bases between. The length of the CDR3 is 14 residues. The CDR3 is CASNPTGMNTEAFF. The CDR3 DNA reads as TGTGCCAGCAACCCGACAGGAATGAACACTGAAGCTTTCTTT.